This T cell receptor (beta chain) comes out of a study of T cells in Graves' hyperthyroidism and ophthalmopathy. This clonotype turned up a few times. RNA transcripts were the template for amplifying TCR beta CDR3 regions. Carried out on the TCR CDR3, a first-round RT-PCR used the HTBI primer set. TCRdb processed the multiplex PCR reads anew with MiXCR; each CDR3 protein has one entry. The sample includes some 720,000 distinct CDR3 sequences, about a sixth of them seen just once. V lost 0 bases and J 5 bases, leaving 8 bases between the germline ends. The CDR3 has 13 residues. Germline V gives CDR1 SGDLS, CDR2 YYNGEE.

The chain carries TRBV9 and TRBJ1-1; the D is unclear. Sample: blood. The TCR comes from a man younger than 35 with Graves' hyperthyroidism. As DNA, the CDR3 is TGTGCCAGCAGCGTAGTGGGGAAAACTGAAGCTTTCTTT. Its translation: CASSVVGKTEAFF.